This T cell receptor beta chain was found in a study of T cell changes during pregnancy in multiple sclerosis. The CDR3 loop spans 13 amino acids. Germline values: CDR1 MNHEY, CDR2 SMNVEV (reference sequence). Trimming pared 5 bases from V and 4 bases from J, leaving 10 bases between. Profiling relied on immunoSEQ multiplex PCR, and the TCRdb table lists in-frame clones only, not all of them. In the table there are tens of thousands of clones, approximately 94% of which are singletons. This clonotype was obtained from a female donor with multiple sclerosis, enrolled in a pregnancy study. The chain links TRBV27 to TRBJ2-3, with a tentative D call TRBD2 (6 bases). The source material was CD4+ T cells from peripheral blood mononuclear cells, sampled in the second trimester of pregnancy. CDR3 coding DNA: TGTGCCAGCAGTCCCCCGGGGGCAGATACGCAGTATTTT. Amino acids: CASSPPGADTQYF.